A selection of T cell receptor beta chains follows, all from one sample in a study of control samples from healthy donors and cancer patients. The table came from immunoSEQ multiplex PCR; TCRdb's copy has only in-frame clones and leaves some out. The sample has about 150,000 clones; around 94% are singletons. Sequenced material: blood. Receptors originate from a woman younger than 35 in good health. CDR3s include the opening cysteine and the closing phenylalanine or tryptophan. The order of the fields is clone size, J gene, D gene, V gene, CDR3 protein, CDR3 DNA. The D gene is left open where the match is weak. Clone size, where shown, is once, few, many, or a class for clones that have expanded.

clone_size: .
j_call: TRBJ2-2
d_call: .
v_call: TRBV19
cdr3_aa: CASSPTGLNTGELFF
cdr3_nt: TGTGCCAGTAGTCCCACAGGTTTAAACACCGGGGAGCTGTTTTTT

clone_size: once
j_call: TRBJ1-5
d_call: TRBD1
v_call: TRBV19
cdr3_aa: CASNVGTGDSNQPQHF
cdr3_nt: TGTGCCAGTAATGTAGGGACAGGGGATAGCAATCAGCCCCAGCATTTT

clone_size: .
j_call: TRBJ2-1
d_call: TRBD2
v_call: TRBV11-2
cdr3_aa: CASSLGLAGYNEQFF
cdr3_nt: TGTGCCAGCAGCTTGGGACTAGCGGGTTACAATGAGCAGTTCTTC

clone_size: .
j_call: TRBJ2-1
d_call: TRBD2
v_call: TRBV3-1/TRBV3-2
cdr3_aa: CASSRFRGEGEQFF
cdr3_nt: TGTGCCAGCAGCCGTTTTCGCGGGGAGGGTGAGCAGTTCTTC

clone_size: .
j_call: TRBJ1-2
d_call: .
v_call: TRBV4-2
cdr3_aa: CASSQGTGKNYGYTF
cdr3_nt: TGTGCCAGCAGCCAAGGTACAGGGAAGAACTATGGCTACACCTTC

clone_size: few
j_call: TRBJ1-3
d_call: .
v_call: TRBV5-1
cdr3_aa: CASSSTPGGNTIYF
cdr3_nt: TGCGCCAGCAGCTCAACACCCGGGGGAAACACCATATATTTT

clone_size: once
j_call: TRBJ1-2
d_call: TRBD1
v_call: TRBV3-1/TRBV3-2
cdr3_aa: CASSLPGQGVYGYTF
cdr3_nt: TGTGCCAGCAGCTTACCGGGACAGGGGGTTTATGGCTACACCTTC

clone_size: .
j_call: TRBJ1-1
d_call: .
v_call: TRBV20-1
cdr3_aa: CSARINTEAFF
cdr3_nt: TGCAGTGCTCGGATTAACACTGAAGCTTTCTTT

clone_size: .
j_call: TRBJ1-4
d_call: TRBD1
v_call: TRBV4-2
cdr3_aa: CASSQGDSNEKLFF
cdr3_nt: TGTGCCAGCAGCCAAGGGGACAGTAATGAAAAACTGTTTTTT

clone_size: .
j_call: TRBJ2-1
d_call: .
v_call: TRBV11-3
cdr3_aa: CASSLNLEQFF
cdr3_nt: TGTGCCAGCAGCCTAAACTTAGAGCAGTTCTTC

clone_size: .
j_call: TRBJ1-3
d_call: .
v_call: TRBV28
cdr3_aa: CASSFMGSGNTIYF
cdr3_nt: TGTGCCAGCAGTTTTATGGGGTCTGGAAACACCATATATTTT

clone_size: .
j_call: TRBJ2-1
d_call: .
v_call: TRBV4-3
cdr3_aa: CASSQGPLGASNEQFF
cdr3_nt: TGCGCCAGCAGCCAAGGCCCCTTAGGGGCGTCCAATGAGCAGTTCTTC

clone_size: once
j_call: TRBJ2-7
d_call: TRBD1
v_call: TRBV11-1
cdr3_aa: CASSSSGTGHLYEQYF
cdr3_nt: TGTGCCAGCAGCTCCTCCGGGACAGGGCACCTTTACGAGCAGTACTTC

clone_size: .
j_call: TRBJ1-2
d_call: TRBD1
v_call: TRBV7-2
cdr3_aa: CASTEGAGYNYGYTF
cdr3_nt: TGTGCCAGCACTGAGGGGGCGGGTTACAACTATGGCTACACCTTC

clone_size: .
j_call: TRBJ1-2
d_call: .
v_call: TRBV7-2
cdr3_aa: CASSGGVIVQGYTF
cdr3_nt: TGTGCCAGCAGCGGAGGGGTGATTGTGCAGGGCTACACCTTC

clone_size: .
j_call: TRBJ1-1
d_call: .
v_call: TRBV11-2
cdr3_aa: CASSLQSNTEAFF
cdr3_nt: TGTGCCAGCAGCTTACAGTCTAACACTGAAGCTTTCTTT

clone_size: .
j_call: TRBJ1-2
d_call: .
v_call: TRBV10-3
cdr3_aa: CAISESPQNYGYTF
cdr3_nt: TGTGCCATCAGTGAGTCCCCCCAGAACTATGGCTACACCTTC

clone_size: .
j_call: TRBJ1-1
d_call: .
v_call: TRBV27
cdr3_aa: CASMGGARTEAFF
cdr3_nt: TGTGCCAGCATGGGAGGGGCCCGCACTGAAGCTTTCTTT

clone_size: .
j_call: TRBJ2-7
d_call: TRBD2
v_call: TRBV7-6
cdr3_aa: CASSLEGFSGGFKYEQYF
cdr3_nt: TGTGCCAGCAGCTTAGAGGGGTTCAGCGGGGGGTTCAAATACGAGCAGTACTTC

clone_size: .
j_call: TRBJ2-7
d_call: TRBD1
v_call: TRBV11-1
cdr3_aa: CASRQGQGAYEQYF
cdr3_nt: TGTGCCAGCAGACAAGGACAGGGGGCCTACGAGCAGTACTTC

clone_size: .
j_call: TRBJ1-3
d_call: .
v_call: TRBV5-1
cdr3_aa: CASSLAGSGNTIYF
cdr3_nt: TGCGCCAGCAGCTTGGCCGGGAGTGGCAACACCATATATTTT

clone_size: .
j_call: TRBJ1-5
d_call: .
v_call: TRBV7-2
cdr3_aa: CASSLDRNQPQHF
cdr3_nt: TGTGCCAGCAGCTTAGACAGGAATCAGCCCCAGCATTTT

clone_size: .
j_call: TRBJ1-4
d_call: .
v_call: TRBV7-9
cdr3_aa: CASSLGAGGEKLFF
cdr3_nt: TGTGCCAGCAGCTTGGGGGCTGGAGGTGAAAAACTGTTTTTT

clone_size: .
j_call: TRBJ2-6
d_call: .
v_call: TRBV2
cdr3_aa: CASSELRDGANVLTF
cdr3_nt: TGTGCCAGCAGTGAACTTAGGGATGGGGCCAACGTCCTGACTTTC

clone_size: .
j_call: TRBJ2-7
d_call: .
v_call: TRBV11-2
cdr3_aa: CASSFSTGSYEQYF
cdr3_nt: TGTGCCAGCAGCTTTAGCACAGGGAGCTACGAGCAGTACTTC

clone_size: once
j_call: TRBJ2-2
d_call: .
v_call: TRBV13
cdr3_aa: CASSLPEQGTGELFF
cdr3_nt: TGTGCCAGCAGCCTCCCAGAACAGGGCACCGGGGAGCTGTTTTTT

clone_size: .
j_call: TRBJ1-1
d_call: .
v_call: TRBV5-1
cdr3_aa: CASSSESAGDTEAFF
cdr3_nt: TGCGCCAGCAGCTCCGAATCCGCAGGGGACACTGAAGCTTTCTTT

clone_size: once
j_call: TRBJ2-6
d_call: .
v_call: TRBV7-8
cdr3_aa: CASSLFRPSDDVLTF
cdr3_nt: TGTGCCAGCAGCTTATTTAGGCCATCAGACGACGTCCTGACTTTC

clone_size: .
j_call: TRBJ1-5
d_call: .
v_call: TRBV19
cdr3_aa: CASSFRDSNQPQHF
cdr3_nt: TGTGCCAGTAGTTTCCGGGACAGCAATCAGCCCCAGCATTTT

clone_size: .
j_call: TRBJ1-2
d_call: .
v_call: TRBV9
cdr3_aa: CASSVATGGLWYGYTF
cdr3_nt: TGTGCCAGCAGCGTAGCTACGGGAGGACTGTGGTATGGCTACACCTTC

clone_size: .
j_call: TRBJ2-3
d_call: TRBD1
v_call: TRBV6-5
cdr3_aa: CASSRDRVADTQYF
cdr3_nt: TGTGCCAGCAGTCGGGACAGGGTGGCAGATACGCAGTATTTT

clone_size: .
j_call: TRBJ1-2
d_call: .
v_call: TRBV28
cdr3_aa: CASRSGEFVYTF
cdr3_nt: TGTGCCAGCCGTTCGGGGGAATTCGTCTACACCTTC